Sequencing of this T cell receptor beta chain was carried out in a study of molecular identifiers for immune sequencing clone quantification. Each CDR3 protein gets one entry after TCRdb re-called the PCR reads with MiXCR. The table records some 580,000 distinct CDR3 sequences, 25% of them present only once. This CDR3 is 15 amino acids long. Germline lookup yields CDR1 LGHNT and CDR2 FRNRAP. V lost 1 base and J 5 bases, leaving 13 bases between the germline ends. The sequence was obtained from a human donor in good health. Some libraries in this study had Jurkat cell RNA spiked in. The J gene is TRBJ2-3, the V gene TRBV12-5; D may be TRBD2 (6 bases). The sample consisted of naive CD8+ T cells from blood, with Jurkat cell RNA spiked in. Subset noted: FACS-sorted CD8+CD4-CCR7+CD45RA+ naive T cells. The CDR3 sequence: CASGLGPRGLDTQYF. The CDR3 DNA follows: TGTGCTAGTGGTTTGGGGCCCCGGGGGTTAGATACGCAGTATTTT.